This T cell receptor (beta chain) was captured in a study of regulatory T cells in long-lasting Graves disease (dated by TCRdb to the early 2020s). In the study overall: Antithyroid drugs had been taken for less than 3 months by newly diagnosed Graves' disease patients. Persistent Graves' disease patients were compared with newly diagnosed Graves' disease patients by peripheral blood TCR sequencing and RNA sequencing. A total of 33 samples were covered by TCR sequencing, comprising some 13 persistent and approximately 20 newly diagnosed Graves' disease patients. The study was conducted in China and was registered as a clinical trial.

The germline V gene encodes CDR1 MNHEY and CDR2 SMNVEV (reference sequence). The CDR3 runs 13 amino acids, cysteine and phenylalanine included. Only the CDR3 region is kept as DNA, spanning 39 bases read in frame from base 1. Trimming takes 6 bases from V and 4 bases from J, and the germline ends sit 10 bases apart. The sample's time point, from its label and the paper: newly diagnosed GD, antithyroid drugs for less than 3 months. For both TCR sequencing and RNA sequencing, RNA was extracted from PBMCs using TRIzol. The diagnosis of Graves' disease was made according to American Thyroid Association guidelines. The patients came from an endocrinology department in Xi'an, China. From each patient, around 9 milliliters of peripheral blood was collected into an EDTA anticoagulant tube. Ficoll Paque Plus density gradient separation was used to isolate PBMCs, and no additional T cell sorting was done. RNA quality was checked with an Agilent 2100 Bioanalyzer and agarose gel, and concentration with a NanoDrop 2000.

A remark on this clonotype: It lacks a known antigen. No base quality information exists; no much larger clone differs at one position.

Study-wide findings and limitations: Peripheral blood alone was examined, since thyroid tissue, which constituted the primary lesion, could not be accessed. Persistent Graves' disease patients showed lower TCR Shannon entropy and fewer highly expanded clones than newly diagnosed patients, suggesting clonal expansion. Sequencing and analysis were restricted to the TCR beta chain. Patients with persistent disease shared more public clonotypes (around 2,500) than newly diagnosed patients did (more than 900). Preferential use of TRBV28, TRBJ1-2 and TRBJ2-5 was observed in persistent disease, whereas TRBV20-1 and TRBJ2-1 were favored in newly diagnosed disease. As a limitation, the authors acknowledged that the small sample size may reduce accuracy.

The protocol used for the library was multiplex PCR. Sequencing took place on an Illumina HiSeq 4000. To build TCR beta libraries, CDR3 regions were amplified by Arm-PCR using iRepertoire HTBI primers. PCR products were gel purified before sequencing. Turning to the authors' computational methods: Gene usage analysis of CDR3 amino acid clonotypes used the 60 to 75 TRBV and 11 to 15 TRBJ segments found across samples. COPE and FqMerger were used to merge filtered high-quality paired reads into contigs. BLAST was used to align contigs to IMGT TRBV, TRBD and TRBJ reference genes, with CDR3 defined following IMGT. Clonotypes above 0.1% frequency were classified as highly expanded clones. Shannon entropy served as the measure of repertoire diversity, while the Gini coefficient captured V-J evenness. Clonotypes shared by more than one individual were considered public. The public reads were reprocessed in TCRdb via fastp at Q25 and MiXCR, keeping in-frame beta chains. Here each entry gathers all rows of one CDR3 protein and keeps the most common genes and DNA. The V and J calls were not made by the authors but by TCRdb's processing. In all, the sample holds about 420,000 distinct CDR3 sequences, and about a sixth of those were seen once. The ten largest clonotypes hold around a quarter of the sample.

These data are also associated with another study on T cells in Graves' hyperthyroidism and ophthalmopathy. From that second study: Graves' hyperthyroidism was defined as stable when no progression to ophthalmopathy occurred over 18 months of follow-up. Hyperthyroidism patients were newly diagnosed, with disease duration under 2 months, and aged 18 to 65 years. The study excluded patients with uncontrolled infections, other autoimmune diseases, pregnancy or lactation. Diagnoses were based on clinical symptoms, serum thyroxine and TRAb, thyroid ultrasound and orbital computed tomography. The TCR CDR3 was subjected to a first round of RT-PCR using the HTBI primer set and the Qiagen OneStep RT-PCR kit. Blood samples also contained most of the expanded thyroid clonotypes (frequency above 0.001), which suggests that blood repertoires may reflect thyroid immune responses. A 13 V-J signature model separated ophthalmopathy from stable hyperthyroidism, with approximately 87% sensitivity and around 84% specificity in cross-validation and 80%/75% in testing. In validation, the model predicted progression to ophthalmopathy with roughly 66% sensitivity and 72% to 85% specificity, a median of about six months before onset. TCR V-J signatures able to tell the groups apart were searched for in a discovery cohort of 95 or so patients, of whom 40 to 45 had Graves' ophthalmopathy and roughly 58 had stable Graves' hyperthyroidism. Prospective prediction of ophthalmopathy was tested in an independent validation cohort of approximately 19 hyperthyroidism patients and roughly 16 patients who later progressed to ophthalmopathy. The 100 or so discovery patients were randomly split 7:3 into training and test sets. The study also compared thyroid tissue and blood T-cell repertoires from several Graves' hyperthyroidism patients. After sampling, hyperthyroidism patients received methimazole starting at 30 mg daily, and ophthalmopathy patients received high-dose intravenous methylprednisolone. Libraries were constructed in a second round of multiplex PCR, after which size selection and purification were carried out. Libraries were sequenced paired-end with 100 bp reads on an Illumina HiSeq2000. Raw data were processed with SOAPnuke, discarding reads with adapters, uncalled bases, mean Phred below 15, or no exact constant-primer or identifier match. High-quality paired reads were merged using COPE v1.2.5, and each unique nucleotide sequence was defined as a clonotype. MiTCR v1.1 was used to align the clonotypes against IMGT TRBV, TRBD and TRBJ reference segments. Only V-J combinations with frequency above 0.0001, covering roughly 99% of repertoires, were analysed. The TCS score was defined as the ratio of F50 (clonal expansion) to E x V (chaos), calculated using BLOSUM62-based TCRdist between CDR3 peptides within each V-J. Welch's t-statistics and random forest reduced around 550 V-J features to under 15, which were used in a naive Bayes classifier (R e1071). No statistical method was used to fix the sample size in advance, and group allocation was not hidden from the investigators. The paper reports TCR Vbeta CDR3 sequencing of roughly 140 peripheral blood samples: around 45 ophthalmopathy, under 80 hyperthyroidism and about 17 progressor patients.

The rearranged segments are TRBV27 and TRBJ1-5; matching of 6 bases hints at TRBD1 as the D gene. The source is a young woman with Graves disease. Donor details come from another sample of the same person, matched by shared clones. Here the sequenced sample was peripheral blood mononuclear cells (PBMCs), taken at new diagnosis, from a patient treated with antithyroid drugs. The CDR3 here reads CASRLQGNQPQHF. The base sequence is TGTGCCAGCAGGCTTCAGGGGAATCAGCCCCAGCATTTT.